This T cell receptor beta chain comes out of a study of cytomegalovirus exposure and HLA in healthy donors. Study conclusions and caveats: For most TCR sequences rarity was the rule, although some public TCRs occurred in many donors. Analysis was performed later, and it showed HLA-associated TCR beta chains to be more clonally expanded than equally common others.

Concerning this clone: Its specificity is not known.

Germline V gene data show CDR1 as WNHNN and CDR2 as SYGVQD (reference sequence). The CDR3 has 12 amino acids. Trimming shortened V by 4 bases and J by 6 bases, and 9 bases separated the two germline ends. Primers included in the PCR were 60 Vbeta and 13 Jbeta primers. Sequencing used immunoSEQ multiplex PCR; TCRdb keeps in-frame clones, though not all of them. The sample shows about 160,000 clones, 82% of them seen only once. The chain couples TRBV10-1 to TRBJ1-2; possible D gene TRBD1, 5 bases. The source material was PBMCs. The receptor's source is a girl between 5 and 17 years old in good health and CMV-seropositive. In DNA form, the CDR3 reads TGCGCCAGCAGTGTTCGGGGGGATGGCTACACCTTC. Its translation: CASSVRGDGYTF.